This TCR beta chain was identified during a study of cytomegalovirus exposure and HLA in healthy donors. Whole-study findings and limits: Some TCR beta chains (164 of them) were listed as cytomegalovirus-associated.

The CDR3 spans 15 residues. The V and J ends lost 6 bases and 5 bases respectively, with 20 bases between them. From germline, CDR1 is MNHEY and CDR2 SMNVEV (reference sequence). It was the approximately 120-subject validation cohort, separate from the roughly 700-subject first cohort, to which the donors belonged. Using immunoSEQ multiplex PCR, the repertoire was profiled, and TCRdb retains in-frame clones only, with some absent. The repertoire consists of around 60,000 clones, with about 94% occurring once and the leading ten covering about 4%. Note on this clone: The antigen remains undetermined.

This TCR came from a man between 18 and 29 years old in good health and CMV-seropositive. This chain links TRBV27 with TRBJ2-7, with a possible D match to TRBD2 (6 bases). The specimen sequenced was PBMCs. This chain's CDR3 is CASRTGYGSEDEQYF. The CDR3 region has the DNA TGTGCCAGCAGAACGGGGTACGGGAGTGAAGACGAGCAGTACTTC.